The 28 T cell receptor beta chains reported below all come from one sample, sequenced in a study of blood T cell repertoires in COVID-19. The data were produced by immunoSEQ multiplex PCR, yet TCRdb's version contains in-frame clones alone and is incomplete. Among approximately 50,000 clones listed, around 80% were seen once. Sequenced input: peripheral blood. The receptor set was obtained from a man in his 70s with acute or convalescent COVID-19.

CDR3 nucleotide sequence: TGTGCCACCAGCAGAGATGACAACCCGAGTGAAAAACTGTTTTTT. Translating it yields CATSRDDNPSEKLFF. The V call is TRBV15, the J call TRBJ1-4; D uncertain. Germline assignment: CDR1 LNHNV and CDR2 YYDKDF (reference sequence). The CDR3 consists of 15 residues. The V gene lost 0 bases and the J gene lost 7 bases, with 12 bases spanning the gap.

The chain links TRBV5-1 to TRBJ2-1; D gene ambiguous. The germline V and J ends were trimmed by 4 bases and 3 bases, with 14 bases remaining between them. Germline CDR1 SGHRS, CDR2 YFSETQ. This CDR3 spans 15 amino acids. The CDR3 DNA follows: TGCGCCAGCAGCCCGAGGAGCGAGAACTACAATGAGCAGTTCTTC. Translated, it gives CASSPRSENYNEQFF.

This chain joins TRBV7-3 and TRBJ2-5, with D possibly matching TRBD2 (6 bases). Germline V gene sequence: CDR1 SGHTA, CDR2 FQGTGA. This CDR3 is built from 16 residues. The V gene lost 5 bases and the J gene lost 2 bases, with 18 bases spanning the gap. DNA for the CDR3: TGTGCCAGCAGCCCTCTTGGAGGGTACAGTCAAGAGACCCAGTACTTC. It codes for CASSPLGGYSQETQYF.

This CDR3 is CASSHLLTGLEPHEQYF. For the CDR3, the DNA is TGTGCCAGCAGCCATCTACTTACGGGACTAGAACCCCACGAGCAGTACTTC. This sequence joins TRBV7-6 and TRBJ2-7; 8 nucleotides agree with TRBD2. The CDR3 extends over 17 amino acids. V trimming: 5 bases; J trimming: 5 bases; junction bases outside the gene matches: 17. The germline V gene encodes CDR1 SGHVS and CDR2 FNYEAQ.

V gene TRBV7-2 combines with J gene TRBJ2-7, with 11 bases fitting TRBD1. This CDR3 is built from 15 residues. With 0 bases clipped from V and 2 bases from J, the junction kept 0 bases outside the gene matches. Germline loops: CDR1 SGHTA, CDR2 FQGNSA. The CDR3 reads CASSLAGQGAYEQYF. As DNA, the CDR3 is TGTGCCAGCAGCTTAGCGGGACAGGGGGCCTACGAGCAGTACTTC.

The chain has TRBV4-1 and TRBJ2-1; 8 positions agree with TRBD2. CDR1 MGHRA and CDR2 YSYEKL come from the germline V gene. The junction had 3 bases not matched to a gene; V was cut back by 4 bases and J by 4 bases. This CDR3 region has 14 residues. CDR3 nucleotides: TGCGCCAGCAGCCGGGCGGGAGGTTACAATGAGCAGTTCTTC. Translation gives CASSRAGGYNEQFF.

The CDR3 region has the DNA TGTGCCAGCAGTTACCCAGGAAGGGGGAATGAGCAGTTCTTC. Translation: CASSYPGRGNEQFF. The chain is built from TRBV6-6 and TRBJ2-1; perhaps TRBD1 as D (6 bases). The CDR3 is made up of 14 amino acids. Deletions cut 2 bases from V and 7 bases from J, with 12 bases between. Germline CDR1 and CDR2: MNHNY and SVGAGI (reference sequence).

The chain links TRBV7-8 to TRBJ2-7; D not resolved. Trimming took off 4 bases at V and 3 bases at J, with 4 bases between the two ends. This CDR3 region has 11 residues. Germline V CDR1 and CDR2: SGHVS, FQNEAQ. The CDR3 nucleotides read TGTGCCAGCAGCTCAAACTACGAGCAGTACTTC. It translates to CASSSNYEQYF.

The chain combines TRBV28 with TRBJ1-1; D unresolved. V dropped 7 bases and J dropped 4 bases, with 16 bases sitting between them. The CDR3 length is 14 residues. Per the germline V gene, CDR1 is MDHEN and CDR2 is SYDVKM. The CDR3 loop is CASKRSATGTEAFF. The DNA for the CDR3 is TGTGCCAGCAAAAGGTCCGCCACGGGCACTGAAGCTTTCTTT.

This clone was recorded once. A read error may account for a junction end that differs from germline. CDR3 protein: CASSLDRAGSSEQFF. The CDR3 nucleotides are TGTGCCAGCAGCCTAGACAGGGCCGGGAGCAGTGAGCAGTTCTTC. The V and J genes are TRBV11-3 and TRBJ2-1, with D maybe TRBD1 (7 bases). The CDR3 is 15 residues long. The V gene's germline CDR1 is SGHNT and CDR2 YENEEA.

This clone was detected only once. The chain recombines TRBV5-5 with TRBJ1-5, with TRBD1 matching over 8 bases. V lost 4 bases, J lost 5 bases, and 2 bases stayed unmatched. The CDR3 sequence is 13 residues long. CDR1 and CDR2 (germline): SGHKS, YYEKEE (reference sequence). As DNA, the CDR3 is TGTGCCAGCAGCCTGGACAGGGATCAGCCCCAGCATTTT. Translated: CASSLDRDQPQHF.

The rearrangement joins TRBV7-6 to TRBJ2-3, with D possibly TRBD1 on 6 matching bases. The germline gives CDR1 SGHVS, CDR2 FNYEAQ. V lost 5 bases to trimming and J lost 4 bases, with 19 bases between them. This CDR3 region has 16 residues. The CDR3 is CASSPEQGGLADTQYF. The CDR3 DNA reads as TGTGCCAGCAGCCCCGAACAGGGTGGGCTGGCAGATACGCAGTATTTT. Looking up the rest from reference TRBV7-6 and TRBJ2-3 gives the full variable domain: GAGVSQSPRYKVTKRGQDVALRCDPISGHVSLYWYRQALGQGPEFLTYFNYEAQQDKSGLPNDRFSAERPEGSISTLTIQRTEQRDSAMYRCASSPEQGGLADTQYFGPGTRLTVL.

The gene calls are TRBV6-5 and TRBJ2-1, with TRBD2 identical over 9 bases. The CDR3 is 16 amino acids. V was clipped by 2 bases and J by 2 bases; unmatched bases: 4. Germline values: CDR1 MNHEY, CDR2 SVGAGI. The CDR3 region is CASSYRAGGPYNEQFF. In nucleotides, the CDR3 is TGTGCCAGCAGTTACCGGGCGGGGGGGCCCTACAATGAGCAGTTCTTC.

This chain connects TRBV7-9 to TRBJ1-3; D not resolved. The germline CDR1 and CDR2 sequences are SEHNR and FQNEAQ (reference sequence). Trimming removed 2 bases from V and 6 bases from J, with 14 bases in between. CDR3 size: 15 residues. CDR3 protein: CASSLSLISKNTIYF. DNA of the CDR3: TGTGCCAGCAGCTTAAGCCTCATCTCAAAAAACACCATATATTTT.

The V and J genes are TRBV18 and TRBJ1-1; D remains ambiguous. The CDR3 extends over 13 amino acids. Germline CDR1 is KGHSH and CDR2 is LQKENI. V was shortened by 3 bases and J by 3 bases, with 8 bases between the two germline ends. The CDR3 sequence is CASSPPGYTEAFF. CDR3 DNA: TGTGCCAGCTCACCGCCGGGGTACACTGAAGCTTTCTTT.

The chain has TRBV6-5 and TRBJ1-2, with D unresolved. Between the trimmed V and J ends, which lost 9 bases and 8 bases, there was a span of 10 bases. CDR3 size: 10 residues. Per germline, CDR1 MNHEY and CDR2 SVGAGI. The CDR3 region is CASLRGGYTF. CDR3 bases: TGTGCCAGTCTGAGAGGGGGCTACACCTTC.

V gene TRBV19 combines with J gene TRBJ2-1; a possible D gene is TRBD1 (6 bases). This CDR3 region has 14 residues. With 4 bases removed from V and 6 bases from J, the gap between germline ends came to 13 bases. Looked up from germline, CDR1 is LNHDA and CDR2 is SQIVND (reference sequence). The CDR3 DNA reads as TGTGCCAGTAGTAACCAGGGGACCTTCAATGAGCAGTTCTTC. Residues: CASSNQGTFNEQFF.

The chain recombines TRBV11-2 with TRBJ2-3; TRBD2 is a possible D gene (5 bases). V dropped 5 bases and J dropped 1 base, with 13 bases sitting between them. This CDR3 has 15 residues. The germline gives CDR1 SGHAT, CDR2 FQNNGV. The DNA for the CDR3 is TGTGCCAGCAGCCCTAGGGCAGCGGGCACAGATACGCAGTATTTT. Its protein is CASSPRAAGTDTQYF.

CDR3 nucleotides: TGTGCCAGCAGTGACCAGCGGGTGTACCAAGAGACCCAGTACTTC. It is translated as CASSDQRVYQETQYF. This chain uses TRBV6-1 with TRBJ2-5, with D maybe TRBD2 (6 bases). V lost 3 bases and J 0 bases, leaving 11 bases between the germline ends. Germline V gives CDR1 MNHNS, CDR2 SASEGT. There are 15 residues in the CDR3.

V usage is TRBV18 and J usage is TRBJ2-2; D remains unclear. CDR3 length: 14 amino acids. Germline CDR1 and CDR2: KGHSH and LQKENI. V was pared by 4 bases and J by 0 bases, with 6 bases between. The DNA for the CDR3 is TGTGCCAGCTCACGACGGGCGAACACCGGGGAGCTGTTTTTT. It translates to CASSRRANTGELFF.

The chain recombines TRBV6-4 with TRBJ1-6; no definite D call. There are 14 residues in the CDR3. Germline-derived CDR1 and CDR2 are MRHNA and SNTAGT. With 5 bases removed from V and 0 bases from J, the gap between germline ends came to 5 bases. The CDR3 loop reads CASSRSSYNSPLHF. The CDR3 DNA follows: TGTGCCAGCAGTCGCAGCTCCTATAATTCACCCCTCCACTTT.

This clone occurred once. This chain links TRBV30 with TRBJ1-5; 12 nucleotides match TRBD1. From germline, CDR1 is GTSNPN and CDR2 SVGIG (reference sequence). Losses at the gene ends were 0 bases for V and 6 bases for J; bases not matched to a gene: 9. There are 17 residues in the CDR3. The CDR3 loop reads CAWSVGTGGSSRQPQHF. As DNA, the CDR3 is TGTGCCTGGAGTGTAGGGACAGGGGGCTCGTCCCGTCAGCCCCAGCATTTT.

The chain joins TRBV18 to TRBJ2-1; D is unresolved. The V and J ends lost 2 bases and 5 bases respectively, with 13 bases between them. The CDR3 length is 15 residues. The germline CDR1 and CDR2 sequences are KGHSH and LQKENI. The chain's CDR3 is CASSPISGLNNEQFF. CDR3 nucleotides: TGTGCCAGCTCACCAATCTCGGGTCTCAACAATGAGCAGTTCTTC.

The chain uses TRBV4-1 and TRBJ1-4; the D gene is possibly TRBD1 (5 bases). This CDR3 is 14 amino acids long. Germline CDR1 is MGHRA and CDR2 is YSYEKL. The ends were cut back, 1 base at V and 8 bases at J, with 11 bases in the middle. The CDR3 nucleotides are TGCGCCAGCAGCCAAGGGGACTCCCGCGAAAAACTGTTTTTT. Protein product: CASSQGDSREKLFF.

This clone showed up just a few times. CDR3 region: CASSYGRNQPQHF. The CDR3 nucleotides are TGTGCCAGCAGTTACGGTCGGAATCAGCCCCAGCATTTT. The rearrangement links TRBV6-5 to TRBJ1-5, with D unclear. The CDR3 totals 13 residues. V was shortened by 2 bases and J by 4 bases, with 6 bases between the two germline ends. Germline values: CDR1 MNHEY, CDR2 SVGAGI.

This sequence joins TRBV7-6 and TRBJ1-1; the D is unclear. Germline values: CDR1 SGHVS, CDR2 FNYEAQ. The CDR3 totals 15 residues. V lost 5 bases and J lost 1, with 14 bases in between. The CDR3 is CASSPRENGNTEAFF. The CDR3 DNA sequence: TGTGCCAGCAGCCCCCGAGAGAACGGGAACACTGAAGCTTTCTTT.

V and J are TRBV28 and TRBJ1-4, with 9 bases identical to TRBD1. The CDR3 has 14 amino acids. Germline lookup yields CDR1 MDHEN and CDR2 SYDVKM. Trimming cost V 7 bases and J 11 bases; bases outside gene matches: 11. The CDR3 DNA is TGTGCCAGCACCCAAGGACAGGGGCCCGGCAAACTGTTTTTT. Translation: CASTQGQGPGKLFF.

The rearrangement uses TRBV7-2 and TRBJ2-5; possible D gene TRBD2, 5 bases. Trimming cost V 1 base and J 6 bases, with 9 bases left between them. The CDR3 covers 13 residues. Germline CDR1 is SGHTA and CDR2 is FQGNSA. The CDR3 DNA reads TGTGCCAGCAGCTTAGGGCTCGGGAAGACCCAGTACTTC. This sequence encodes CASSLGLGKTQYF.